This T cell receptor beta chain comes out of a study of cytomegalovirus exposure and HLA in healthy donors (dated by TCRdb to 2016 to 2017). Background on the whole study: An earlier analysis of a few hundred of the donors reported over 250 Gb of sequence data and roughly 120 million unique TCR beta sequences obtained from around 190 million T cells. The aim of the study was to test whether cataloging public T cell receptors could identify signatures of past pathogen exposure. A later genetic analysis took genome-wide SNP genotypes for about 65% of the roughly 670 donors and used that subset as a discovery cohort. Among approximately 370 genotyped donors of the cohort, an average of approximately 240,000 unique TCR beta nucleotide sequences was sequenced per donor, of which approximately 18% were non-productive. Donor age, sex, ethnicity and CMV serostatus were compiled alongside the repertoire data. To decide whether each TCR beta V gene segment behaved as functional or pseudogenic, an earlier analysis of some 540 of the donors relied on high-throughput TCR beta sequencing. The genetic ancestry cluster associated with self-reported Caucasian donors included 80% to 90% of the 300 to 400 genotyped donors. A later analysis re-analyzed previously published TCR beta repertoires from 500 to 700 donors and added high-resolution HLA genotyping to study TCR occurrence patterns. High-throughput TCR immunosequencing, statistical association of individual TCRs with disease status, and machine learning were combined to predict cytomegalovirus infection status. Rather than using new phenotypic data, the later analysis identified candidate immune exposures from TCR beta sequences and from how often those sequences occurred across donors. HLA typing included class I and class II loci at four-digit resolution. In addition to the first cohort of hundreds of subjects, a separate validation cohort of approximately 120 different subjects was used. Five DR-DQ haplotypes were handled as single units for association and clustering because linkage in the cohort was strong. An early release covering roughly 600 HLA-typed donors comprised about 300 gigabases of sequencing data and approximately 85 million unique TCR sequences. The study used immunosequencing to profile the T cell repertoires of approximately 650 subjects and linked those repertoires to cytomegalovirus serostatus. The number of donors typed differed by locus, with 629-630 for A, B, C, DRB1 and DQB1, more than 500 for DQA1, 600 to 610 for DPA1, and around 450 for DPB1. Every discovery cohort repertoire had been produced on one sequencing platform. Findings and caveats that apply to the study as a whole: In an earlier analysis of around 600 of the donors, most TCR beta V segments were observed in productive rearrangements about 90% or about 30% of the time, broadly matching IMGT annotations. For the cohort, immune exposure information was limited to CMV serostatus. According to a later analysis, most CMV-associated TCR beta chains appeared to be HLA-restricted, and the HLA associations seemed to be driven largely by CMV exposure. According to the authors, the approach could potentially be generalized to other disease states and immunological phenotypes. The presence/absence analyses assumed that sequencing depth was roughly uniform across donors, and that assumption may not be true. According to a later analysis, TCR association rates differed among HLA loci, with DRB1 alleles showing the most associated TCRs and HLA-C alleles showing the fewest. In a later analysis, around 17,000 TCR beta sequences were associated with specific HLA alleles at a false discovery rate of 0.05. In vitro tests confirmed that a few of the cytomegalovirus-associated TCR beta chains recognize cytomegalovirus antigens. Because HLA typing was missing for some donors at each locus, association tests included only the typed subset. Some IMGT-functional V segments, including TRBV6-2 and TRBV6-3, could not be told apart with the 87-base-pair reads, so those segments were excluded. In this cohort, only TCR beta chains were sequenced, and detectable features were limited by the absence of alpha or paired-chain data. A total of roughly 160 TCR beta chains were listed by the study as associated with cytomegalovirus. Linkage disequilibrium might explain the correlated functional status among segregating V segments, but an unknown experimental factor could not be excluded. Some 15 rarely observed V segments, including chromosome 9 orphons, were excluded from the earlier analysis of approximately 500 of the donors because counts were too low. Compared with equally common non-associated chains, HLA-associated TCR beta chains in a later analysis were more clonally expanded and had lower generation probabilities. Most TCR sequences were observed very rarely across donors, whereas some public TCRs were present in many individuals. A later genetic analysis associated a missense DCLRE1C variant with V-gene and J-gene trimming of TCR beta chains, and an independent cohort replicated the association. The classifier was reported to diagnose cytomegalovirus status with high specificity and sensitivity in both the original and validation cohorts. When HLA alleles, especially DR and DQ, strongly co-occurred, attributing TCR associations to individual alleles was difficult. A later genetic analysis reported fewer N-insertions in productive TCRs among donors in an Asian-associated ancestry cluster than the roughly 700-donor mean. A further reported finding was that TCR beta sequences accurately predicted the HLA-A and HLA-B alleles for most subjects in the first cohort. In a later analysis, several top co-occurrence clusters were reported to appear linked to parvovirus B19, influenza, CMV and Epstein-Barr virus. A cluster of highly shared sequence variants was judged likely to be a technical artifact of the sequencing pipeline.

The library was produced with the immunoSEQ multiplex PCR assay. The multiplex PCR relied on a mix of 60 forward primers for TCR Vbeta segments and 13 reverse primers for TCR Jbeta segments. A multiplex PCR assay on genomic DNA amplified the CDR3 region of rearranged TCR beta genes. Amplified TCR beta libraries were sequenced as 87-base-pair reads on the Illumina HiSeq System. The paper's processing steps were these. Across the 700 or so repertoires, a later analysis counted roughly 84 million unique TCR beta chains, about 10 million of which were shared by at least two donors. A nearest-neighbor algorithm error-corrected the raw reads and collapsed the reads into unique sequences, merging closely related sequences to remove PCR and sequencing errors. V, D and J gene segments were assigned by aligning CDR3 sequences to IMGT reference sequences. For a sequence to be retained, at least a six-nucleotide match to both a V gene segment and a J gene segment was required. A rearrangement was called productive if the CDR3 had no stop codons and remained in frame with V and J, and every other rearrangement was called non-productive. Following IMGT convention, CDR3 was defined as the stretch from the second conserved V-encoded cysteine to the conserved J-encoded phenylalanine. The earlier analysis of some 540 of the donors excluded any sequence lacking an unambiguous match to a single V gene segment. An earlier analysis of several hundred of the donors classified V segments as functional when productive rearrangements were above 56.7% and as segregating when the standard deviation between donors was above 5%. A statistical classification framework was built to diagnose cytomegalovirus status from the catalog of TCR beta chain sequences. A later analysis assigned V and J genes by comparing TCR nucleotide sequences with IMGT/GENE-DB human TR gene sequences. A later analysis assigned CDR3 sequences and most-parsimonious VDJ recombination scenarios with the TCRdist pipeline. In a later analysis, each TCR beta chain was defined by its CDR3 amino acid sequence together with its V-gene family, and reads without a unique V-gene family were excluded. As a way to deal with suspected cross-contamination and a sequencing artifact, a later analysis dropped roughly 620 nucleotide sequences that were highly shared and had low generation probability. A later analysis calculated a clonal expansion index for each public chain from normalized within-repertoire ranks of inferred template counts. A later analysis computed generation probabilities with a VDJ recombination model fitted to out-of-frame rearrangements, and checked the results against IGoR. In a later analysis, hypergeometric tests were used to score TCR-TCR, TCR-HLA and TCR-CMV co-occurrence, with a repertoire-size bias correction applied to TCR pairs. In a later analysis, false discovery rates were estimated by permuting HLA or CMV assignments 20 times. In a later analysis, co-occurring TCRs were grouped with DBSCAN, and TCRdist sequence similarity was added when clustering was performed within HLA-allele-positive subsets. For co-occurrence clustering, repertoires with fewer than 30,000 or more than 120,000 public chains were excluded, along with about five repertoires with anomalous nucleotide sharing. Held by TCRdb, this immuneACCESS table contains in-frame sequences only and omits some clones. Under half of the omission traces to an unresolved V gene where checked; the cause of the rest is unknown. That table gives V, J and clone size, and the DNA gave D and trimming. The table for this sample lists 35,000 to 45,000 clones; 50% of them were counted only once. Roughly an eighth of the sample is taken by the ten largest.

As concerns this clone: It has no known antigen specificity. Base quality data are lacking; no much larger clone is found one base away.

The cohort comprised several hundred healthy bone marrow donors. At the time of sampling, all cohort members were nominally healthy, though unrecorded immune exposures were likely present. Of the roughly 720 cohort members, almost 300 had positive CMV serostatus and about 330 had negative CMV serostatus, and CMV serostatus was not recorded for the donor. A peripheral blood sample was provided by each donor, and peripheral blood mononuclear cells were used for TCR beta sequencing. The Qiagen DNeasy Blood Extraction Kit was used to extract genomic DNA from the blood cell samples. Sequences SGHTA (CDR1) and FQGNSA (CDR2) are obtained from the germline V gene. The CDR3 measures 16 amino acids from cysteine to phenylalanine. Only the CDR3 region is kept as DNA, spanning 48 bases read in frame from base 1. Between the V and J ends, shortened by 5 bases and 0 bases respectively, the junction contains 14 bases.

The TCR originated in a human donor in good health. The chain is assembled from TRBV7-2 and TRBJ2-1; the D gene is perhaps TRBD1, on 5 matching bases. Sequencing was carried out using PBMCs. The sequenced DNA is TGTGCCAGCAGCCCTACCTTAGGGGTCTCCTACAATGAGCAGTTCTTC. It is translated as CASSPTLGVSYNEQFF.